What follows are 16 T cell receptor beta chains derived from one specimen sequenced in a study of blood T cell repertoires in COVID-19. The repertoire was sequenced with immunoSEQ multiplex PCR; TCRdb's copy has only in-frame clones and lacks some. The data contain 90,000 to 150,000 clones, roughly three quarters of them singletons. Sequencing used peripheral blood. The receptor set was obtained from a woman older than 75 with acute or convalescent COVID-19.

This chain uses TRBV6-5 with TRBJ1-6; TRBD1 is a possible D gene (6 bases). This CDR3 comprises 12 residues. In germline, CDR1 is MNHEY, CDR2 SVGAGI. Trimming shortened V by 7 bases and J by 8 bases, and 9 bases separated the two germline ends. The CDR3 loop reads CASNHRDSPLHF. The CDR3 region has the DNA TGTGCCAGCAACCACAGGGATTCACCCCTCCACTTT.

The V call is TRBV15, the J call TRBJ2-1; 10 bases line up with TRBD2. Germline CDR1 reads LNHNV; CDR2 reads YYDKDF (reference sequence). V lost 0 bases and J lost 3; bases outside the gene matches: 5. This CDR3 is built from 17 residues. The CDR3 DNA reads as TGTGCCACCAGCAGAGATCCGGGACTAGCGCACTACAATGAGCAGTTCTTC. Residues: CATSRDPGLAHYNEQFF.

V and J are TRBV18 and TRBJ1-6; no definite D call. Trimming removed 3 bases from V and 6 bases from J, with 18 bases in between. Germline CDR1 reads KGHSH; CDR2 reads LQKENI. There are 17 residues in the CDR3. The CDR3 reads CASSPISQAQSNSPLHF. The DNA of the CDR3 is TGTGCCAGCTCACCTATATCCCAGGCCCAATCTAATTCACCCCTCCACTTT.

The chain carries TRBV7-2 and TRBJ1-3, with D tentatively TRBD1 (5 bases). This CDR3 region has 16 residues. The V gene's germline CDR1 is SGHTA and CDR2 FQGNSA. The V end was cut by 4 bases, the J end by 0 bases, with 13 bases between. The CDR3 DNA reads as TGTGCCAGCAGCTCGCAGACAGTTAGCTCTGGAAACACCATATATTTT. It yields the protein CASSSQTVSSGNTIYF. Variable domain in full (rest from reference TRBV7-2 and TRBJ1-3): GAGVSQSPSNKVTEKGKDVELRCDPISGHTALYWYRQSLGQGLEFLIYFQGNSAPDKSGLPSDRFSAERTGGSVSTLTIQRTQQEDSAVYLCASSSQTVSSGNTIYFGEGSWLTVV.

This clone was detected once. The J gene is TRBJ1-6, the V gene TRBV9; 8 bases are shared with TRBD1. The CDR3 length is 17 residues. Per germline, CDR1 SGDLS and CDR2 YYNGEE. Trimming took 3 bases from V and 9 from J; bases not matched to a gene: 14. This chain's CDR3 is CASSEGAGGAVGSPLHF. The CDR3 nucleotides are TGTGCCAGCAGCGAAGGAGCAGGGGGCGCGGTAGGTTCACCCCTCCACTTT.

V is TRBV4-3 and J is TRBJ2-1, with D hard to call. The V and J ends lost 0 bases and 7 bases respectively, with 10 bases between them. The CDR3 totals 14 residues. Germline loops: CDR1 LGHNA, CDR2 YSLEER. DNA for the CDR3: TGCGCCAGCAGCCAAGACACGTTGAGTAATGAGCAGTTCTTC. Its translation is CASSQDTLSNEQFF.

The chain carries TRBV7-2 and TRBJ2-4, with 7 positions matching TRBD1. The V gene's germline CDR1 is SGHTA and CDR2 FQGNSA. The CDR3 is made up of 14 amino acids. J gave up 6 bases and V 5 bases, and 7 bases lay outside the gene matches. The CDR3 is CASSEDRAANIQYF. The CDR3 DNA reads TGTGCCAGCAGCGAAGACAGGGCGGCAAACATTCAGTACTTC.

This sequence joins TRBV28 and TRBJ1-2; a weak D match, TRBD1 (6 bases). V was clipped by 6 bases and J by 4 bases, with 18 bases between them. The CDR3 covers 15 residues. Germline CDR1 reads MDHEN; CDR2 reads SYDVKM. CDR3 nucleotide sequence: TGTGCCAGCAGGAGTATACAGGGAAGTAGCTATGGCTACACCTTC. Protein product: CASRSIQGSSYGYTF.

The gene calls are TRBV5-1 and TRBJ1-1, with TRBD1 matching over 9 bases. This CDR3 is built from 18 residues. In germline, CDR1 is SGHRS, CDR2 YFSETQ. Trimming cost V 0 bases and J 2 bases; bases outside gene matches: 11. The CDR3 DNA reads TGCGCCAGCAGCTTGGCTGGCGGGACAGGGAGATTCAACACTGAAGCTTTCTTT. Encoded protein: CASSLAGGTGRFNTEAFF.

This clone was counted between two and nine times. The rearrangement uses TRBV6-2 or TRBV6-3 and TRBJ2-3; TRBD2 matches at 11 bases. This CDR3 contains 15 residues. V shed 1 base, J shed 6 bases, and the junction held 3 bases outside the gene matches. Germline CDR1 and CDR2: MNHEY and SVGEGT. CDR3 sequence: CASSYLAGGQDTQYF. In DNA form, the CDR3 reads TGTGCCAGCAGTTACTTAGCGGGAGGGCAGGATACGCAGTATTTT.

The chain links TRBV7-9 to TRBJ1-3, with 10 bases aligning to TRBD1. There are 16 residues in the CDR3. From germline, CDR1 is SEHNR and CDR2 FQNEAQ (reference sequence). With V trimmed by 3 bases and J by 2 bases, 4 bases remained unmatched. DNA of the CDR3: TGTGCCAGCAGCTTCGAGACAGGGGGCCCTGGAAACACCATATATTTT. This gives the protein CASSFETGGPGNTIYF.

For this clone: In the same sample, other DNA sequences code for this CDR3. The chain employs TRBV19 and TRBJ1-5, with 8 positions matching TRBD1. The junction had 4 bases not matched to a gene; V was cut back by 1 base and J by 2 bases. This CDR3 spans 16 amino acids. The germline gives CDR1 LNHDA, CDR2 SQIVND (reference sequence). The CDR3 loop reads CASSIVQGAGNQPQHF. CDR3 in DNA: TGTGCCAGTAGTATAGTCCAGGGGGCTGGCAATCAGCCCCAGCATTTT.

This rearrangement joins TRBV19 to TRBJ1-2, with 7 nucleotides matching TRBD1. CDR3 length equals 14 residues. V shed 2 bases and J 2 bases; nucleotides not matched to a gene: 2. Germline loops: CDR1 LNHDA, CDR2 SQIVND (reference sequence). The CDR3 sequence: CASSISQGNYGYTF. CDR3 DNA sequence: TGTGCCAGTAGTATATCACAGGGGAACTATGGCTACACCTTC.

The CDR3 loop is CASSPLTQNTGELFF. In nucleotides, the CDR3 is TGTGCCAGCAGCCCCCTGACACAAAACACCGGGGAGCTGTTTTTT. The chain links TRBV3-1 (or the pseudogene TRBV3-2) to TRBJ2-2; no clear D. This CDR3 spans 15 amino acids. V gave up 4 bases and J gave up 2 bases, with 11 bases separating them. Germline V gives CDR1 LGHDT, CDR2 YNNKEL (reference sequence).

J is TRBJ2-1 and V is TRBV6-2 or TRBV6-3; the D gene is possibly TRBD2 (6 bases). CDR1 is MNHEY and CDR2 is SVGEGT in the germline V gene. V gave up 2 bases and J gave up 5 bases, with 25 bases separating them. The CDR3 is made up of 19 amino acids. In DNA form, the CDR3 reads TGTGCCAGCAGTTACGTGGGGGGACTCCTAGTCCCGCTCAACAATGAGCAGTTCTTC. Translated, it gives CASSYVGGLLVPLNNEQFF.

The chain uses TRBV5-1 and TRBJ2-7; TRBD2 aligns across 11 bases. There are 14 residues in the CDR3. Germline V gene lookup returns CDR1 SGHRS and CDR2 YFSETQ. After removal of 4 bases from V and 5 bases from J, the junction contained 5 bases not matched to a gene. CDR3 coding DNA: TGCGCCAGCAGCACTAGCGGGAGTAGGAACGAGCAGTACTTC. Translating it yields CASSTSGSRNEQYF.